This TCR beta chain was sequenced in a study of early T cells in non-severe SARS-CoV-2 infection. At the level of the study: Sequencing of unsorted whole blood was done on bulk RNA, leaving chains unpaired.

Attached unique molecular identifiers marked individual cDNA molecules. TCRdb itself ran the 5' RACE reads through MiXCR, one entry per CDR3 protein. This table has under 45,000 distinct CDR3 sequences, under 13% appearing once. Trimming took off 2 bases at V and 2 bases at J, with 10 bases between the two ends. The CDR3 loop spans 13 amino acids. The germline V gene has CDR1 GTSNPN and CDR2 SVGIG (reference sequence). This clonotype was seen once. Its target is unknown. Study results and limitations: Private and CD4 specificities were missed by VDJdb matching, skewed to anti-spike CD8.

The sequenced sample was whole blood. The sequence was obtained from an adult who was a healthcare worker with PCR-confirmed SARS-CoV-2 infection or an uninfected control (not recorded which). The V and J genes are TRBV30 and TRBJ2-7; D is tentatively TRBD1 or TRBD2 (5 bases each). The CDR3 region is CAWSPRGAYEQYF. CDR3 coding DNA: TGTGCCTGGAGTCCCCGGGGCGCCTACGAGCAGTACTTC.